This T cell receptor beta chain came from a study of T cells in Graves' hyperthyroidism and ophthalmopathy. V gave up 8 bases and J gave up 8 bases; unmatched junction bases: 11. The germline CDR1 and CDR2 sequences are SGHDN and FVKESK. The CDR3 totals 14 residues. Amplification of TCR beta CDR3 regions used RNA as the template. TCR CDR3 regions were first amplified by RT-PCR with HTBI primers. TCRdb redid the calling of the multiplex PCR reads with MiXCR, one entry per CDR3 protein. The repertoire holds 350,000 to 450,000 distinct CDR3 sequences, with 17% as singletons. Specimen: blood. The V and J genes are TRBV14 and TRBJ1-4; 7 bases fit TRBD1. The receptor was isolated from a woman in her 30s with Graves' hyperthyroidism that later progressed to Graves' ophthalmopathy. CDR3 sequence: CASARQGVSEKLFF. The CDR3 DNA follows: TGTGCCAGCGCTAGACAGGGAGTCTCAGAAAAACTGTTTTTT.